This T cell receptor (beta chain) was captured by sequencing in a study of shared clonotypes between healthy human individuals. On the study more broadly: The study drew on a couple of women and a few men aged 18 to 49 as donors. The plates for each donor numbered three CD4 naive, three CD4 memory, two CD8 naive and one CD8 memory.

CD45RA+ naive and CD45RA-negative memory subsets were separated from CD4+ cells. About 30,000 T cell genomes, or about 200 ng DNA, went into the sorted-subset replicate PCRs. Profiling relied on immunoSEQ multiplex PCR, and the TCRdb table lists in-frame clones only, not all of them. The data hold roughly 2.2 million clones, with 85% to 95% observed a single time. This clone was detected only once. The germline gives CDR1 LGHNA, CDR2 YSLEER. The CDR3 consists of 15 residues. V dropped 0 bases and J dropped 7 bases, with 13 bases sitting between them. This receptor was identified in a young man in good health. Some clones in this sample may be carry-over from other donors' samples. The sample consisted of naive CD4+ T cells from PBMCs. Subset meaning: CD45RA+ positively selected. The V and J genes are TRBV4-3 and TRBJ1-5; D remains ambiguous. The CDR3 loop reads CASSQEKTGVQPQHF. The DNA of the CDR3 is TGCGCCAGCAGCCAAGAAAAGACCGGGGTCCAGCCCCAGCATTTT.